This TCR beta chain was sequenced for a study of blood T cell repertoires in COVID-19. Across the whole study: Spain, Italy and the United States supplied samples that represented acute and convalescent COVID-19. Sources were T cells, B-cell-depleted T cells, or PBMCs; the material itself was cDNA or gDNA.

Trimming pared 5 bases from V and 2 bases from J, leaving 12 bases between. The CDR3 contains 15 residues. Germline assignment: CDR1 SGHVS and CDR2 FQNEAQ. Original data processing: Quantification of nucleated cells was approximated via reference gene primer amplification. Sequencing was performed with immunoSEQ multiplex PCR; in TCRdb, only in-frame clones are kept and a portion is missing. The DNA was the basis for D and trimming; V, J and clone size are from that table. The sample lists some 96,000 clones, 85% to 90% occurring once. The receptor comes from a human donor in a cohort sampled during active COVID-19. The J gene is TRBJ2-2, the V gene TRBV7-8; TRBD1 is a possible D gene (6 bases). The specimen sequenced was peripheral blood. Here the CDR3 reads CASSLGGANTGELFF. The CDR3 DNA reads as TGTGCCAGCAGCCTAGGGGGAGCCAACACCGGGGAGCTGTTTTTT.